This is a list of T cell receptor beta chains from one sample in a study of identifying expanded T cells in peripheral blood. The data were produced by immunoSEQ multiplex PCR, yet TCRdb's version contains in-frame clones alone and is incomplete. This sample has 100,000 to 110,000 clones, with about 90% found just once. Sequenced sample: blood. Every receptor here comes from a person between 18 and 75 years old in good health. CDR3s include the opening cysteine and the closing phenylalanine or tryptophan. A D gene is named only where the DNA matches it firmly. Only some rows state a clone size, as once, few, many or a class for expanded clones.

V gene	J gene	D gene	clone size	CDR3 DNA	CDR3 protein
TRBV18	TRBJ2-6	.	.	TGTGCCAGCTCACGAGTCCGGGACCGCACCTCTGGGGCCAACGTCCTGACTTTC	CASSRVRDRTSGANVLTF
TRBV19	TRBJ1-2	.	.	TGTGCCAGTAGTACGGCAGAGGCGACGAGTGGCTACACCTTC	CASSTAEATSGYTF
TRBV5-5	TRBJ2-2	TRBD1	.	TGTGCCAGCAGCTTGGGGGACAGGAGAAACACCGGGAAGCTGTTTTTT	CASSLGDRRNTGKLFF
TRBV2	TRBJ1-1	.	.	TGTGCCAGTTCGGGCAAGGGGGGGAACACTGAAGCTTTCTTT	CASSGKGGNTEAFF
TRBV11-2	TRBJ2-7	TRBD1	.	TGTGCCAGCAGCTTGCCAGGGGGCACTGGTGAGCAGTACTTC	CASSLPGGTGEQYF
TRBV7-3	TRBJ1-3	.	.	TGTGCCAGCAGCTCGGGGCATCAAGGAAACACCATATATTTT	CASSSGHQGNTIYF
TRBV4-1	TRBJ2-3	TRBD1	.	TGCGCCAGCAACCGTCAGGGGGCTCGGACCCTTGGTACAGATACGCAGTATTTT	CASNRQGARTLGTDTQYF
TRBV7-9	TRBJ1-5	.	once	TGTGCCAGCAGCCCGACTGAACAGCCCCAGCATTTT	CASSPTEQPQHF
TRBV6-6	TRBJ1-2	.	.	TGTGCCAGCAGTTTAGCGGAGGGTTTCGGCTACACCTTC	CASSLAEGFGYTF
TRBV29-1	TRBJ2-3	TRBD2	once	TGCAGCGGACGGAAACCGGGACTAGTCCATACGATCTTT	CSGRKPGLVHTIF
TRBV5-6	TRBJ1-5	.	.	TGTGCCAGCAGCTTGAGGCAGGCCCCCAATCAGCCCCAGCATTTT	CASSLRQAPNQPQHF
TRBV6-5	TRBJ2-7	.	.	TGTGCCAGCAGTTACTCGGCACCCTCCTACGAGCAGTACTTC	CASSYSAPSYEQYF
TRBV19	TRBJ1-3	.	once	TGTGCCAGTAGTATGTACGGGGGTGGAAACACCATATATTTT	CASSMYGGGNTIYF
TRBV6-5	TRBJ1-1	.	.	TGTGCCAGCAGTTTGGGGACGCTATTCTCGAACACTGAAGCTTTCTTT	CASSLGTLFSNTEAFF
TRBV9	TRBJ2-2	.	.	TGTGCCAGCAGCACCTACACCGGGGAGCTGTTTTTT	CASSTYTGELFF
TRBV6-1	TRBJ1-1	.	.	TGTGCCAGTGGAGTCCGGGGGGCAGAAGCTTTCTTT	CASGVRGAEAFF
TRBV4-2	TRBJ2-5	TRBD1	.	TGTGCCAGCAGCCAAAGGACAGGGGACGCGGAGACCCAGTACTTC	CASSQRTGDAETQYF
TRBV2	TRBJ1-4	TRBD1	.	TGTGCCAGCAGGGACCTCGACCGACAGGGGGCAGATGAAAAACTGTTTTTT	CASRDLDRQGADEKLFF
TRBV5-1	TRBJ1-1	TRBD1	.	TGCGCCAGCAGCTACCAGGGGGCCTCTTACATGAACACTGAAGCTTTCTTT	CASSYQGASYMNTEAFF
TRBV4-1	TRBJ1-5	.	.	TGCGCCAGCAGCCAAGTTGCTCAGGTGAGCAATCAGCCCCAGCATTTT	CASSQVAQVSNQPQHF
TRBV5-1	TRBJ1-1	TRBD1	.	TGCGCCAGCAGCTTAGGGGGCCCGAACACTGAAGCTTTCTTT	CASSLGGPNTEAFF
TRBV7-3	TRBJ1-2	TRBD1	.	TGTGCCAGCAGGGAACCCGGGACAGGCGGCTATGGCTACACCTTC	CASREPGTGGYGYTF
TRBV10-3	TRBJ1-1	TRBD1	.	TGTGCCATCAGTGAGTGGGCGACAGGGGGCGAGGGTGCTGAAGCTTTCTTT	CAISEWATGGEGAEAFF
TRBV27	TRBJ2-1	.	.	TGTGCCAGCAGTTTATCTTCCCTCGTAAATGAGCAGTTCTTC	CASSLSSLVNEQFF
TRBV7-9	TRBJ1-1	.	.	TGTGCCAGCAGCTTAGCCCAAACCGGATGGAGAGCTTTCTTT	CASSLAQTGWRAFF